This T cell receptor beta chain was identified during a study of T-cell memory formation after mild COVID-19. TCRdb reanalysed the 5' RACE reads using MiXCR and keeps one entry per CDR3 protein. Of 210,000 or so distinct CDR3 sequences in the sample, about 18% were seen once. CDR3 size: 14 residues. Trimming left V 6 bases short and J 8 bases short, with 14 bases between. Whole-study results and caveats: The main location of contracting CD4+ clones was CM and EM, and that of contracting CD8+ clones was EMRA. Clones shrinking between day 15 and 85 showed a balanced CD4/CD8 split, and those that grew later tilted toward CD4+.

In regard to this clonotype: Antigen unknown.

The V call is TRBV12-3 or TRBV12-4, the J call TRBJ1-6; the D gene is possibly TRBD1 (6 bases). Sequences were obtained from PBMCs or a T cell subset sorted from them (not recorded which). This receptor was obtained from an adult woman who had mild COVID-19 (a few samples of this study predate the infection). Cell type and time point are not known. CDR3 sequence reads: CASSLTGGDSPLHF. Here the CDR3 DNA reads TGTGCCAGCAGCCTGACAGGTGGGGATTCACCCCTCCACTTT.